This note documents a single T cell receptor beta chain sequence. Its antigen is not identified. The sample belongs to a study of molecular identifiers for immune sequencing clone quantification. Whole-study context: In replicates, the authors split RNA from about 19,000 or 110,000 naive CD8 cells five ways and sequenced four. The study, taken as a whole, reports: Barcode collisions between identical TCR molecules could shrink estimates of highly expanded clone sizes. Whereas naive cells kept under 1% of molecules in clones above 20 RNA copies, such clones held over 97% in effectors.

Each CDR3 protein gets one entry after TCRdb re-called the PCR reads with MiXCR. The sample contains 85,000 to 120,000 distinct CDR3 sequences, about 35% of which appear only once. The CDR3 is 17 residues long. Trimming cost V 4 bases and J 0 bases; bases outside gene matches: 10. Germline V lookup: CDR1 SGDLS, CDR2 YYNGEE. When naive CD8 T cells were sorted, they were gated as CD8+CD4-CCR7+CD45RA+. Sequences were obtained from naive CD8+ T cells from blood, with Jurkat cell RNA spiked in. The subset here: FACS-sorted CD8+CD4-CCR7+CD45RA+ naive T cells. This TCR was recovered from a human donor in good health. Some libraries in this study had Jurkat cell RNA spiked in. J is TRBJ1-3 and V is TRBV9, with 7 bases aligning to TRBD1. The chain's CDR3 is CASSPRAGTDSGNTIYF. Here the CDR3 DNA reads TGTGCCAGCAGCCCCCGCGCCGGGACAGACTCTGGAAACACCATATATTTT. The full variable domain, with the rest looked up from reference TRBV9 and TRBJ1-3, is DSGVTQTPKHLITATGQRVTLRCSPRSGDLSVYWYQQSLDQGLQFLIQYYNGEERAKGNILERFSAQQFPDLHSELNLSSLELGDSALYFCASSPRAGTDSGNTIYFGEGSWLTVV.